The 4 T cell receptor beta chains below all came from one sample that was sequenced in a study of read filtering for tumor transcriptome and immune sequencing. This library used approximately 390 ng RNA and molecular barcoded adaptors spanning alpha/delta and beta/gamma chains. MiXCR, applied by TCRdb to the reads, yields one record per CDR3 protein. The sample yields over 50,000 distinct CDR3 sequences, 11% to 15% seen once. The sample was a population of CD138-negative cells sorted from bone marrow. The receptors come from a donor older than 35 with multiple myeloma.

Remarks on this clonotype: A much larger clone is a single base away; this may be a read error. The conserved final phenylalanine or tryptophan is absent from the CDR3, which likely points to a read error. The V gene is TRBV2, the J gene TRBJ1-5; D not resolved. CDR1 and CDR2 from the germline V gene are SNHLY and FYNNEI. The CDR3 covers 13 residues. Trimming removed 8 bases from V and 6 bases from J, with 14 bases in between. This CDR3 is CASQAAFSQPQHS. The CDR3 region has the DNA TGTGCCAGCCAGGCGGCGTTCAGTCAGCCCCAGCATTCT.

The V call is TRBV20-1, the J call TRBJ1-5; D gene uncertain. Looked up from germline, CDR1 is DFQATT and CDR2 is SNEGSKA (reference sequence). V gave up 3 bases and J gave up 7 bases, with 19 bases separating them. There are 15 residues in the CDR3. The CDR3 loop reads CSASNGPPGRQPQHF. The CDR3 nucleotides are TGCAGTGCTAGTAATGGGCCCCCCGGTAGACAGCCCCAGCATTTT.

This clonotype occurred many times. The rearrangement uses TRBV4-1 and TRBJ2-3, with unresolved D. With 0 bases removed from V and 2 bases from J, the gap between germline ends came to 9 bases. This CDR3 spans 15 amino acids. Looked up from germline, CDR1 is MGHRA and CDR2 is YSYEKL. The CDR3 nucleotides read TGCGCCAGCAGCCAAGACAGTCTCCACACAGATACGCAGTATTTT. This encodes CASSQDSLHTDTQYF.

About this clonotype itself: A much larger clone lies one base from this, so it may be a read error. The chain couples TRBV29-1 to TRBJ1-1, with 9 bases identical to TRBD1. CDR1 SQVTM and CDR2 ANQGSEA come from the germline V gene. This CDR3 has 12 residues. Written as DNA, the CDR3 is TGCAGCGCTCGACAGGGGGACACTGAAGTTTTCTTT. Translating gives CSARQGDTEVFF.